Listed below are T cell receptor beta chains from one sample, sequenced in a study of human T cells and chemical hapten exposure. TCRdb independently ran MiXCR on the RACE reads; one entry per CDR3 protein. The sample holds roughly 130,000 distinct CDR3 sequences; 9% to 10% are singletons and the top ten take 1.5% to 2%. The material sequenced was whole blood. These receptors were collected from a male donor in good health. Some clones in this sample may be carry-over from other donors' samples. CDR3s include the opening cysteine and the closing phenylalanine or tryptophan. D genes are given only for firm matches. A row's size may be missing; if present it is once, few, many or a size class.

D gene,J gene,clone size,V gene,CDR3 protein,CDR3 DNA
.,TRBJ1-2,.,TRBV20-1,CSARAARQDGYTF,TGCAGTGCTAGAGCTGCTCGACAGGACGGCTACACCTTC
.,TRBJ1-2,few,TRBV6-2/TRBV6-3,CASSDDSYGYTF,TGTGCCAGCAGTGATGACAGCTATGGCTACACCTTC
.,TRBJ1-3,.,TRBV7-6,CASSDTGKAGNTIYF,TGTGCCAGCAGCGATACAGGGAAAGCTGGAAACACCATATATTTT
.,TRBJ2-3,few,TRBV12-5,CASARVAGEGDTQYF,TGTGCTAGTGCCCGGGTCGCAGGGGAGGGAGATACGCAGTATTTT
.,TRBJ1-4,many,TRBV29-1,CSVAQDLTNEKLFF,TGCAGCGTTGCGCAGGACCTAACTAATGAAAAACTGTTTTTT
.,TRBJ2-3,few,TRBV4-2,CASSQGIRRDTQYF,TGTGCCAGCAGCCAAGGAATTCGGCGGGATACGCAGTATTTT
.,TRBJ2-1,few,TRBV27,CASSLAGPFYNEQFF,TGTGCCAGCAGTTTGGCAGGTCCATTCTACAATGAGCAGTTCTTC
TRBD1,TRBJ1-1,.,TRBV12-3/TRBV12-4,CASSLPGQLNTEAFF,TGTGCCAGCAGTCTTCCGGGACAGCTGAACACTGAAGCTTTCTTT
.,TRBJ1-1,few,TRBV27,CASSLSSTVRAFF,TGTGCCAGCAGTTTATCCTCGACAGTAAGAGCTTTCTTT
TRBD2,TRBJ2-3,few,TRBV5-6,CASSSSPRGSTDTQYF,TGTGCCAGCAGCTCAAGTCCGCGGGGGAGCACAGATACGCAGTATTTT
.,TRBJ2-6,.,TRBV12-3/TRBV12-4,CASSGPSNSGANVLTF,TGTGCCAGCAGCGGCCCCTCGAACTCTGGGGCCAACGTCCTGACTTTC
.,TRBJ1-2,many,TRBV7-3,CASSSDGYYGYTF,TGTGCCAGCAGCTCCGACGGATACTATGGCTACACCTTC
.,TRBJ2-1,few,TRBV5-1,CASSLAGLGNEQFF,TGCGCCAGCAGCTTGGCGGGGCTGGGCAATGAGCAGTTCTTC
.,TRBJ1-5,few,TRBV7-2,CASSLGGQGQPQHF,TGTGCCAGCAGCTTAGGGGGTCAAGGCCAGCCCCAGCATTTT
.,TRBJ2-2,.,TRBV5-1,CASSLVWTVHTGELFF,TGCGCCAGCAGCTTGGTATGGACAGTCCATACCGGGGAGCTGTTTTTT
TRBD2,TRBJ2-1,many,TRBV25-1,CASSEWGGRGDNEQFF,TGTGCCAGCAGTGAATGGGGGGGACGGGGCGACAATGAGCAGTTCTTC
.,TRBJ2-7,few,TRBV28,CASSQSEQYF,TGTGCCAGCAGCCAGTCCGAGCAGTACTTC
.,TRBJ1-1,.,TRBV29-1,CSVRQSFEAFF,TGCAGCGTTAGACAGTCCTTTGAAGCTTTCTTT
.,TRBJ2-3,few,TRBV20-1,CSASEGSTDTQYF,TGCAGTGCTAGTGAAGGTAGCACAGATACGCAGTATTTT
.,TRBJ1-2,few,TRBV7-2,CASSLEPLTGLSGYTF,TGTGCCAGCAGCTTAGAGCCCTTAACAGGGCTGAGTGGCTACACCTTC
.,TRBJ1-6,.,TRBV5-1,CASSERQDSPLHF,TGCGCCAGCAGCGAAAGACAGGATTCACCCCTCCACTTT
.,TRBJ2-7,many,TRBV20-1,CSARDRTGRYEQYF,TGCAGTGCTAGAGATCGTACAGGCCGCTACGAGCAGTACTTC
.,TRBJ2-5,.,TRBV25-1,CASSVHEPGYGQETQYF,TGTGCCAGCAGTGTCCACGAGCCAGGGTATGGACAAGAGACCCAGTACTTC
TRBD2,TRBJ2-1,many,TRBV19,CASSIKGGLVNEQFF,TGTGCCAGTAGTATAAAGGGGGGACTAGTTAATGAGCAGTTCTTC
.,TRBJ2-5,many,TRBV29-1,CSVALDSGETQYF,TGCAGCGTTGCCCTGGACAGCGGGGAGACCCAGTACTTC